The 9 T cell receptor beta chains below were found in one sample sequenced in a study of cytomegalovirus exposure and HLA in healthy donors (dated by TCRdb to 2016 to 2017). The library was generated by the immunoSEQ multiplex PCR assay. The multiplex PCR relied on a mix of 60 forward primers for TCR Vbeta segments and 13 reverse primers for TCR Jbeta segments. TCRdb took this table from immuneACCESS and kept in-frame rearrangements with V and J called. Such tables lack part of the clones; where checked against another copy, unresolved V genes explain under half of the gap, and the rest is unexplained. In all, the sample holds under 200,000 clones, and about 79% of those were seen once. The top ten clones comprise about 0.69% of the sample. Sequences were obtained from PBMCs. Receptor source: a female donor in good health and CMV-seronegative.

V is TRBV7-2 and J is TRBJ2-7; 7 bases fit TRBD2. Per the germline V gene, CDR1 is SGHTA and CDR2 is FQGNSA. The CDR3 covers 14 residues. J gave up 3 bases and V 6 bases, and 8 bases lay outside the gene matches. Written as DNA, the CDR3 is TGTGCCAGCAGTTCGGGCGGGGGAGTCTACGAGCAGTACTTC. Protein product: CASSSGGGVYEQYF.

The rearrangement uses TRBV4-2 and TRBJ2-6; 9 bases line up with TRBD2. The trim removed 4 bases at V and 1 base at J, leaving 2 bases unmatched. Germline V gives CDR1 LGHNA, CDR2 YNFKEQ. The CDR3 extends over 16 amino acids. CDR3 DNA sequence: TGTGCCAGCAGCCGGCGGGGGGGTTCTGGGGCCAACGTCCTGACTTTC. Translating gives CASSRRGGSGANVLTF.

The V gene is TRBV2, the J gene TRBJ2-2; possibly TRBD1 for D (5 bases). Germline-derived CDR1 and CDR2 are SNHLY and FYNNEI. Trimming cost V 1 base and J 0 bases, with 6 bases left between them. The CDR3 spans 15 residues. CDR3 nucleotides: TGTGCCAGCAGTGAAGTAGGGGCGAACACCGGGGAGCTGTTTTTT. As protein: CASSEVGANTGELFF.

This chain joins TRBV19 and TRBJ2-2; 9 bases map to TRBD1. The CDR3 loop spans 16 amino acids. In germline, CDR1 is LNHDA, CDR2 SQIVND (reference sequence). After removal of 5 bases from V and 2 bases from J, the junction contained 6 bases not matched to a gene. The DNA of the CDR3 is TGTGCCAGTAGTCTTAGGACAGGGGATAACACCGGGGAGCTGTTTTTT. This translates into CASSLRTGDNTGELFF.

V and J are TRBV2 and TRBJ2-5; D uncertain. The DNA end is more similar to TRBJ2-7, so the J call may be wrong. Germline assignment: CDR1 SNHLY and CDR2 FYNNEI. The CDR3 consists of 14 residues. This CDR3 is CASRWSITFYEQYF. CDR3 sequence (DNA): TGTGCCAGTCGCTGGAGCATTACTTTCTACGAGCAGTACTTC.

This clone is a singleton in its sample. The chain couples TRBV7-6 to TRBJ2-1; TRBD1 agrees at 7 bases. Per the germline V gene, CDR1 is SGHVS and CDR2 is FNYEAQ. This CDR3 spans 15 amino acids. With V trimmed by 5 bases and J by 0 bases, 4 bases remained unmatched. For the CDR3, the DNA is TGTGCCAGCAGCCCCTGGACAGGCTCCTACAATGAGCAGTTCTTC. It codes for CASSPWTGSYNEQFF.

This chain links TRBV7-3 with TRBJ2-7, with 9 bases that match TRBD2. V lost 4 bases to trimming and J lost 2 bases; unmatched junction nucleotides: 3. The CDR3 runs to 14 residues. Germline-derived CDR1 and CDR2 are SGHTA and FQGTGA. The CDR3 sequence: CASSSLAGPYEQYF. CDR3 DNA: TGTGCCAGCAGCTCGCTAGCGGGACCCTACGAGCAGTACTTC.

The chain has TRBV19 and TRBJ1-3; 9 nucleotides match TRBD1. J gave up 4 bases and V 3 bases, and 7 bases lay outside the gene matches. Germline V gene data show CDR1 as LNHDA and CDR2 as SQIVND (reference sequence). This CDR3 region has 16 residues. The DNA for the CDR3 is TGTGCCAGTAGTATCACCGGGACAGGGTCCGGAAACACCATATATTTT. This codes for CASSITGTGSGNTIYF.

This chain links TRBV7-2 with TRBJ1-1; D is uncertain. V was shortened by 5 bases and J by 0 bases, with 7 bases between the two germline ends. Germline assignment: CDR1 SGHTA and CDR2 FQGNSA. The CDR3 has 13 amino acids. CDR3 bases: TGTGCCAGCAGCCCGTTTATGAACACTGAAGCTTTCTTT. The encoded protein is CASSPFMNTEAFF.